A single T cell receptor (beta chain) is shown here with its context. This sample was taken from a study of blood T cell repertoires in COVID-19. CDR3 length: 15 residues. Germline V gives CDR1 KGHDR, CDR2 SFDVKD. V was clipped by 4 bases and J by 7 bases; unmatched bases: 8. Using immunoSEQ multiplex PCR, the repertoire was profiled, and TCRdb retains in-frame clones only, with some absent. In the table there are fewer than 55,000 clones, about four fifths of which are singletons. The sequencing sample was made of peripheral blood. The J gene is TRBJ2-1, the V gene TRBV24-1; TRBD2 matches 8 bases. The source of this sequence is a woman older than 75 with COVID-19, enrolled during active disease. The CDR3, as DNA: TGTGCCACCAGTGAACAGAGCGGGAGTGTAAATGAGCAGTTCTTC. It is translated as CATSEQSGSVNEQFF.